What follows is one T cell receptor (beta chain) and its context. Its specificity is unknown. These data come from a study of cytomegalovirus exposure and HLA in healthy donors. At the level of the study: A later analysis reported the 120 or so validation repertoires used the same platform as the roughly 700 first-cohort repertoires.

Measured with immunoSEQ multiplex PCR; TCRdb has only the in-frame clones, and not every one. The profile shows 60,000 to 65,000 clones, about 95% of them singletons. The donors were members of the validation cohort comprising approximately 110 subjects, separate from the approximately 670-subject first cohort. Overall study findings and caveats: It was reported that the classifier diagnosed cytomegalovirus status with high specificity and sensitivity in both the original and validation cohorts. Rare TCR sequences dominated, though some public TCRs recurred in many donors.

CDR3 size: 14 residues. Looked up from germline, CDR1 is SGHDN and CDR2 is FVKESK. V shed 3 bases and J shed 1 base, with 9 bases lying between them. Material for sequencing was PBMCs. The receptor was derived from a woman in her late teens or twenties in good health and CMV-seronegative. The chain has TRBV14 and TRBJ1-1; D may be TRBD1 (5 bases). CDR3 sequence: CASSHGAPNTEAFF. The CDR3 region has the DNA TGTGCCAGCAGCCATGGGGCGCCGAACACTGAAGCTTTCTTT. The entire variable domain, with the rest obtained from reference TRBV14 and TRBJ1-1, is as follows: EAGVTQFPSHSVIEKGQTVTLRCDPISGHDNLYWYRRVMGKEIKFLLHFVKESKQDESGMPNNRFLAERTGGTYSTLKVQPAELEDSGVYFCASSHGAPNTEAFFGQGTRLTVV.